Below are 10 T cell receptor beta chains sequenced from a single sample in a study of T cells in Graves' hyperthyroidism and ophthalmopathy. RNA transcripts provided the source from which TCR beta CDR3 regions were amplified. The primer set for the first-round RT-PCR of the TCR CDR3 was HTBI. TCRdb used MiXCR to reprocess the multiplex PCR reads, holding one entry per CDR3 protein. The sample lists approximately 700,000 distinct CDR3 sequences; 16% were seen once. The sample comprised blood. These receptors were taken from a man aged 18 to 29 with Graves' hyperthyroidism.

This clonotype was seen ten or more times. This sequence joins TRBV7-6 and TRBJ2-5; no clear D. Trimming shortened V by 1 base and J by 5 bases, and 11 bases separated the two germline ends. CDR1 and CDR2 from the germline V gene are SGHVS and FNYEAQ. CDR3 size: 14 residues. CDR3 region: CASSLGSPVETQYF. CDR3 sequence (DNA): TGTGCCAGCAGCTTAGGAAGCCCGGTGGAGACCCAGTACTTC.

At least ten counts were recorded for this clonotype. This sequence joins TRBV6-5 and TRBJ1-1; no definite D call. The CDR3 loop spans 13 amino acids. Trimming removed 0 bases at V and 7 bases at J, with 9 bases between. CDR1 and CDR2 (germline): MNHEY, SVGAGI. CDR3 in DNA: TGTGCCAGCAGTTACTCTGAGGAGGTTGAAGCTTTCTTT. As protein: CASSYSEEVEAFF.

This clonotype was counted between two and nine times. This rearrangement joins TRBV7-2 to TRBJ2-1; weak D call: TRBD2 (6 bases). Trimming removed 5 bases at V and 12 bases at J, with 14 bases between. The CDR3 extends over 12 amino acids. The V gene's germline CDR1 is SGHTA and CDR2 FQGNSA. CDR3 in amino acids: CASSPGGYRQFF. The DNA for the CDR3 is TGTGCCAGCAGCCCCGGGGGTTACAGGCAGTTCTTC.

V gene TRBV5-1 combines with J gene TRBJ2-1, with a possible D match to TRBD1 (6 bases). Per the germline V gene, CDR1 is SGHRS and CDR2 is YFSETQ. This CDR3 comprises 16 residues. V was cut by 4 bases and J by 5 bases, with 19 bases left in between. The CDR3 sequence is CASSPAWQGLNNEQFF. CDR3 DNA: TGCGCCAGCAGCCCGGCGTGGCAGGGGCTGAACAATGAGCAGTTCTTC. Complete variable domain (other parts from reference TRBV5-1 and TRBJ2-1): KAGVTQTPRYLIKTRGQQVTLSCSPISGHRSVSWYQQTPGQGLQFLFEYFSETQRNKGNFPGRFSGRQFSNSRSEMNVSTLELGDSALYLCASSPAWQGLNNEQFFGPGTRLTVL.

This clonotype was found a few times. The chain is built from TRBV6-2 or TRBV6-3 and TRBJ2-3, with TRBD2 as a possible D gene (6 bases). Per the germline V gene, CDR1 is MNHEY and CDR2 is SVGEGT. The CDR3 totals 16 residues. Between the trimmed V and J ends, which lost 8 bases and 5 bases, there was a span of 23 bases. CDR3 bases: TGTGCCAGCGGATTAAGTTCCGGGAGAAGTGGAGATACGCAGTATTTT. It is translated as CASGLSSGRSGDTQYF.

Ten or more counts support this clonotype. V usage is TRBV28 and J usage is TRBJ2-3; D is unresolved. Trimming cost V 5 bases and J 4 bases, with 13 bases left between them. CDR1 and CDR2 from the germline V gene are MDHEN and SYDVKM. CDR3 length: 14 residues. CDR3 DNA sequence: TGTGCCAGCAGTCCCAGGATGAAGCCAGATACGCAGTATTTT. It specifies CASSPRMKPDTQYF.

In its sample, this clonotype was seen many times. The chain joins TRBV20-1 to TRBJ2-5, with D perhaps matching TRBD2 (5 bases). Trimming cost V 3 bases and J 0 bases, with 14 bases left between them. Germline V gene lookup returns CDR1 DFQATT and CDR2 SNEGSKA (reference sequence). The CDR3 contains 15 residues. DNA for the CDR3: TGCAGTGCTAGTGTATTCGGAGGATACCAAGAGACCCAGTACTTC. This sequence encodes CSASVFGGYQETQYF.

This clonotype appeared many times. This chain connects TRBV28 to TRBJ1-4, with a weak D call TRBD1 (5 bases). The CDR3 loop spans 16 amino acids. V gave up 2 bases and J gave up 8 bases, with 18 bases separating them. The germline V gene encodes CDR1 MDHEN and CDR2 SYDVKM. The chain's CDR3 is CASSLADTGHIEKLFF. CDR3 DNA: TGTGCCAGCAGTTTAGCGGACACGGGCCACATCGAAAAACTGTTTTTT.

This clonotype was seen repeatedly, ten times or more. This chain links TRBV20-1 with TRBJ2-7, with D perhaps TRBD2 (5 bases). This CDR3 spans 12 amino acids. Trimming pared 6 bases from V and 1 base from J, leaving 10 bases between. Germline V gene sequence: CDR1 DFQATT, CDR2 SNEGSKA (reference sequence). The CDR3 sequence is CSATPGSYEQYF. CDR3 bases: TGCAGTGCAACCCCGGGGTCCTACGAGCAGTACTTC.

This clonotype was recorded at least ten times. The rearrangement uses TRBV6-2 or TRBV6-3 and TRBJ2-5; D ambiguous. The CDR3 has 14 amino acids. The V end was cut by 6 bases, the J end by 2 bases, with 13 bases between. Germline V gene lookup returns CDR1 MNHEY and CDR2 SVGEGT. The CDR3 nucleotides are TGTGCCAGCAGAGGCCGAGTCCTTCAAGAGACCCAGTACTTC. Residues: CASRGRVLQETQYF.